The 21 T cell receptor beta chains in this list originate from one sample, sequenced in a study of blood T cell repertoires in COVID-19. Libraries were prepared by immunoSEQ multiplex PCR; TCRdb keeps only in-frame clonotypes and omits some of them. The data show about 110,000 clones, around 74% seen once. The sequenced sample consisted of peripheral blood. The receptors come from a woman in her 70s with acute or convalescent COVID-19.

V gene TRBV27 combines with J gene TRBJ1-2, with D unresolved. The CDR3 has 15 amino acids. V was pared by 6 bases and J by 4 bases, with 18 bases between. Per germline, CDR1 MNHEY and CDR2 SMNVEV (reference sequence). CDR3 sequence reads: CASRPSDSRGYGYTF. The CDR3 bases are TGTGCCAGCAGGCCTTCGGACTCTCGCGGCTATGGCTACACCTTC.

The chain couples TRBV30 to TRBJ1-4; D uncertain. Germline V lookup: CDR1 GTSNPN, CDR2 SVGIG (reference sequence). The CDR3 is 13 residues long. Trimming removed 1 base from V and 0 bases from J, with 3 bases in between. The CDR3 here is CAWSAATNEKLFF. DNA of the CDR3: TGTGCCTGGAGTGCAGCAACTAATGAAAAACTGTTTTTT.

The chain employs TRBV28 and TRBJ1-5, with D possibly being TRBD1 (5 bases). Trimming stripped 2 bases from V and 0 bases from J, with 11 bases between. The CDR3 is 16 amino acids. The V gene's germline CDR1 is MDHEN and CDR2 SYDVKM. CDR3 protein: CASSLGAELSNQPQHF. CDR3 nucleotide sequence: TGTGCCAGCAGTTTAGGGGCAGAGCTTAGCAATCAGCCCCAGCATTTT.

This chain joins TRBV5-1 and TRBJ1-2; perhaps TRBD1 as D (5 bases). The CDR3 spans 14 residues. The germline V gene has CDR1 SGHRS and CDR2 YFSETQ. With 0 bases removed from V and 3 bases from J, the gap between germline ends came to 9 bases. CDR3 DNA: TGCGCCAGCAGCTTGGGGCCGGGGGACTATGGCTACACCTTC. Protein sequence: CASSLGPGDYGYTF.

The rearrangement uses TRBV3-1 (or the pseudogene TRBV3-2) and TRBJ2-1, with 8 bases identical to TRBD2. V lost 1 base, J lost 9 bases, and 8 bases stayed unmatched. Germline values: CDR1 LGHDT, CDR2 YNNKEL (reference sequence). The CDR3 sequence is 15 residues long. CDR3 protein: CASSQVGLGVTEQFF. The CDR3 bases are TGTGCCAGCAGCCAAGTGGGACTAGGGGTTACTGAGCAGTTCTTC.

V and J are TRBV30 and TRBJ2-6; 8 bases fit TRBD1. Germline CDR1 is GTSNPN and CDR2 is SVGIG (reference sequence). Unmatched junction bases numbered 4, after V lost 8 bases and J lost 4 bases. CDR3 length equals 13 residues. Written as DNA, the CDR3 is TGTGCCCGACAGGGGACCGGGGCCAACGTCCTGACTTTC. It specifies CARQGTGANVLTF.

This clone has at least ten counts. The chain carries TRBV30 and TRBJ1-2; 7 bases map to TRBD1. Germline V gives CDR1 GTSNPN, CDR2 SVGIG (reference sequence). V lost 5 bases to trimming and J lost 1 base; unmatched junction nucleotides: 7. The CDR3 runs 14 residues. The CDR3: CAWGRGQSNYGYTF. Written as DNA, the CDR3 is TGTGCCTGGGGACGGGGACAGAGTAACTATGGCTACACCTTC.

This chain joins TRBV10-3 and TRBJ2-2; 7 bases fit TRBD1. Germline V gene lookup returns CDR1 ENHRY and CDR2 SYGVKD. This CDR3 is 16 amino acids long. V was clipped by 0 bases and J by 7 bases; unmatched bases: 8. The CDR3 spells CAISESRTGGIGELFF. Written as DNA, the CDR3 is TGTGCCATCAGTGAGTCAAGGACAGGAGGAATCGGGGAGCTGTTTTTT.

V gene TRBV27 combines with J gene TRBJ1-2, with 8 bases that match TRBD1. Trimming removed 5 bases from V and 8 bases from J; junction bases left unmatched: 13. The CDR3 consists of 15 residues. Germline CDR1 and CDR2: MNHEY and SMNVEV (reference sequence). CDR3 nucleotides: TGTGCCAGCAGTCCCCAGGACAGGGAGTCGCAAGGCTACACCTTC. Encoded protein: CASSPQDRESQGYTF.

The CDR3 is CASSATDDYLYGYTF. CDR3 nucleotides: TGTGCCAGCAGCGCCACAGACGACTATCTATATGGCTACACCTTC. The chain has TRBV21-1 and TRBJ1-2. TRBV21-1 is reported as a pseudogene. This CDR3 region has 15 residues.

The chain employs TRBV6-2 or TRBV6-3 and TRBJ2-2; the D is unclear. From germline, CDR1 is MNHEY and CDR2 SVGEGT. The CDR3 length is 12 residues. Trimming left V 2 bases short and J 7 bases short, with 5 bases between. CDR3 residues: CASSYEVGELFF. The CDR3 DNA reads TGTGCCAGCAGTTACGAGGTCGGGGAGCTGTTTTTT.

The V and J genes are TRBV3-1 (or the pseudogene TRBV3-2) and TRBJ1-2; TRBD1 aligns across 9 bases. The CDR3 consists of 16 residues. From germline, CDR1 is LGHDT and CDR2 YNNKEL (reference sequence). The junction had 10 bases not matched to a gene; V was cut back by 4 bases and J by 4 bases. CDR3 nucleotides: TGTGCCAGCAGCCCAAGGACAGGGGAAGGTTCCTATGGCTACACCTTC. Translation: CASSPRTGEGSYGYTF.

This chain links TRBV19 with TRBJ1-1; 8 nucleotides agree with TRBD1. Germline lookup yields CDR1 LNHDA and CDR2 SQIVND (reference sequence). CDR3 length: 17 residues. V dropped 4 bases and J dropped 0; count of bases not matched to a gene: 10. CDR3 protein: CASSRTGTYGLNTEAFF. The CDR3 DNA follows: TGTGCCAGTAGTAGGACAGGGACGTACGGCTTGAACACTGAAGCTTTCTTT.

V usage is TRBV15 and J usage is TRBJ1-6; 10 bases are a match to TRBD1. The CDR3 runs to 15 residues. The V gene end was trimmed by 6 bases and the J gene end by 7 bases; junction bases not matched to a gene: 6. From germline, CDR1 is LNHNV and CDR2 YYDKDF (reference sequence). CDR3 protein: CATSKPGQGNSPLHF. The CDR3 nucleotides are TGTGCCACCAGTAAACCGGGACAGGGGAATTCACCCCTCCACTTT.

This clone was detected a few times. The CDR3 reads CASSGRLDNEQFF. CDR3 in DNA: TGTGCCAGCAGCGGGAGACTTGACAATGAGCAGTTCTTC. The chain couples TRBV5-5 to TRBJ2-1; TRBD2 might be the D (5 bases). CDR1 is SGHKS and CDR2 is YYEKEE in the germline V gene (reference sequence). The CDR3 extends over 13 amino acids. Trimming removed 4 bases from V and 5 bases from J, with 10 bases in between.

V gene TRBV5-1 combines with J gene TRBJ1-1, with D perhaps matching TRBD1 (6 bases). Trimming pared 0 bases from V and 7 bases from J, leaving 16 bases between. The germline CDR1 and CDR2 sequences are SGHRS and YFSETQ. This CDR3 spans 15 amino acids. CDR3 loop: CASSLVSGGDIEAFF. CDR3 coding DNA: TGCGCCAGCAGCTTGGTATCGGGGGGCGATATTGAAGCTTTCTTT.

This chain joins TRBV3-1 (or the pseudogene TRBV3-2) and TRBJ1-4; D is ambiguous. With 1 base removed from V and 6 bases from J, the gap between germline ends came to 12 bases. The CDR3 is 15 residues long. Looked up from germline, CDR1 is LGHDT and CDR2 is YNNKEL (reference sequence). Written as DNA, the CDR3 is TGTGCCAGCAGCCAAGTCCCCCAGCTAGATGAAAAACTGTTTTTT. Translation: CASSQVPQLDEKLFF.

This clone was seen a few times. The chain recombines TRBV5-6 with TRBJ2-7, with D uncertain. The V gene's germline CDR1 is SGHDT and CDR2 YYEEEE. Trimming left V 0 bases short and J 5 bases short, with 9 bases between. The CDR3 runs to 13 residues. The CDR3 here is CASSLVTSDEQYF. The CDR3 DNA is TGTGCCAGCAGCTTGGTGACCAGCGACGAGCAGTACTTC.

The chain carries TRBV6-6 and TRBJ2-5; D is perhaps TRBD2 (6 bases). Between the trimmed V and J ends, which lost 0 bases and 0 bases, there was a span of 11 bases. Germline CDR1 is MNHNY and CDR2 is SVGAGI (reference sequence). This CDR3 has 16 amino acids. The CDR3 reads CASSYSGRGYQETQYF. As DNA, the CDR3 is TGTGCCAGCAGTTACTCGGGGCGGGGATACCAAGAGACCCAGTACTTC.

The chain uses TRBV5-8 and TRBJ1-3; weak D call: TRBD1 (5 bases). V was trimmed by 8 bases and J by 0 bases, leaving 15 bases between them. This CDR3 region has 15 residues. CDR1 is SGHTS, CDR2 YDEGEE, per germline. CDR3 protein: CASVTGLFSGNTIYF. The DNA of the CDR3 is TGTGCCAGTGTAACAGGTCTGTTCTCTGGAAACACCATATATTTT.

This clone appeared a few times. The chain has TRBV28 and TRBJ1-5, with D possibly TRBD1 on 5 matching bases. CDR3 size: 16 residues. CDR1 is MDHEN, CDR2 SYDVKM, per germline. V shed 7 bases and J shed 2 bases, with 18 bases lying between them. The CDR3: CASTTPQGIGNQPQHF. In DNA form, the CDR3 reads TGTGCCAGCACTACACCCCAGGGTATTGGCAATCAGCCCCAGCATTTT.